The source of this TCR beta chain is a study of spatial heterogeneity in lung cancer. Described time point: sample taken at primary tumor resection. Tumor, nontumor lung or frozen PBMC supplied whole RNA that was sequenced unsorted. MiXCR, applied by TCRdb to the 5' RACE reads, yields one record per CDR3 protein. The sample contains 36,000 or so distinct CDR3 sequences, less than 5.5% of which appear only once. This clonotype appeared many times. The length of the CDR3 is 14 residues. V gave up 0 bases and J gave up 9 bases, with 10 bases separating them. The germline gives CDR1 SGDLS, CDR2 YYNGEE. The chain carries TRBV9 and TRBJ1-6; the D gene is possibly TRBD1 (5 bases). This receptor was identified in a female donor with early-stage non-small cell lung cancer. The sample in question was PBMCs, obtained at surgery. The CDR3 sequence is CASSVARRGSPLHF. As DNA, the CDR3 is TGTGCCAGCAGCGTAGCACGGAGGGGTTCACCCCTCCACTTT.